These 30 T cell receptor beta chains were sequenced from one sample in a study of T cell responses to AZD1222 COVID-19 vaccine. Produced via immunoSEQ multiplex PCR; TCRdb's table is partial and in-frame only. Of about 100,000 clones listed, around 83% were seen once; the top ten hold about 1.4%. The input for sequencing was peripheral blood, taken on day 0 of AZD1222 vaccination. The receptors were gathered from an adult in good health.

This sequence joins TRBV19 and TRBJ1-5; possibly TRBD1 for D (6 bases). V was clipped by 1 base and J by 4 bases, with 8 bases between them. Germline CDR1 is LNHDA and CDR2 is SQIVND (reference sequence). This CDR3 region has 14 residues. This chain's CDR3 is CASSIVTGNQPQHF. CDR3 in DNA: TGTGCCAGTAGTATAGTTACAGGGAATCAGCCCCAGCATTTT.

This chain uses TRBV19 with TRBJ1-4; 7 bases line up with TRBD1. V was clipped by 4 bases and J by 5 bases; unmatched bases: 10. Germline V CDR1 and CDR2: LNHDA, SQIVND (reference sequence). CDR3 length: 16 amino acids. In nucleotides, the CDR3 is TGTGCCAGTAGTAACCGACAGGGCGGTTCGAATGAAAAACTGTTTTTT. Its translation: CASSNRQGGSNEKLFF.

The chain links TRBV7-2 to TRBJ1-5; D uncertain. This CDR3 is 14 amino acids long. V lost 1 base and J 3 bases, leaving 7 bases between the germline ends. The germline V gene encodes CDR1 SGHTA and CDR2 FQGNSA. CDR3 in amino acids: CASSLGHINQPQHF. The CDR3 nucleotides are TGTGCCAGCAGCTTAGGACATATCAATCAGCCCCAGCATTTT.

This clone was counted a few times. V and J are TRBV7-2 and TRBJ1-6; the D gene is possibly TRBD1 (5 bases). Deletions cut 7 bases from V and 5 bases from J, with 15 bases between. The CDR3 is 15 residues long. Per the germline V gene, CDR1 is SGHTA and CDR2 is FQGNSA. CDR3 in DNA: TGTGCCAGCACCCTCGGGGGTTTAAATAATTCACCCCTCCACTTT. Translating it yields CASTLGGLNNSPLHF.

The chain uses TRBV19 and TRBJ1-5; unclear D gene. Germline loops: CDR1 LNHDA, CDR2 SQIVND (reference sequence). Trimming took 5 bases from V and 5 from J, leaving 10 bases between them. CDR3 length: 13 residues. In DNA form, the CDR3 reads TGTGCCAGTAGTTCGTCCGGGGATCAGCCCCAGCATTTT. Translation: CASSSSGDQPQHF.

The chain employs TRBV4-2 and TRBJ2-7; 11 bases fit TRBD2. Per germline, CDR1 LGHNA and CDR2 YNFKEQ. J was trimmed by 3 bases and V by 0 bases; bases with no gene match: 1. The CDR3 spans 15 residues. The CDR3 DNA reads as TGTGCCAGCAGCCAAGACCTAGCGGGAGGCTACGAGCAGTACTTC. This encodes CASSQDLAGGYEQYF.

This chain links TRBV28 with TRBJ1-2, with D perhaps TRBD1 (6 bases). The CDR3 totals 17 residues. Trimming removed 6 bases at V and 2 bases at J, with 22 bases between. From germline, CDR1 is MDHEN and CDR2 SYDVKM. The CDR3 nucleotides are TGTGCCAGCAGCCGAGGGGGGACACATGATACAAACTATGGCTACACCTTC. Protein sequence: CASSRGGTHDTNYGYTF.

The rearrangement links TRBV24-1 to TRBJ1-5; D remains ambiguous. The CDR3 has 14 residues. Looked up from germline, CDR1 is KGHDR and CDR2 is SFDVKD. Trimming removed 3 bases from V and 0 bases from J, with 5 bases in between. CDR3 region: CATSDHNSNQPQHF. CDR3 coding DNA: TGTGCCACCAGTGATCATAATAGCAATCAGCCCCAGCATTTT.

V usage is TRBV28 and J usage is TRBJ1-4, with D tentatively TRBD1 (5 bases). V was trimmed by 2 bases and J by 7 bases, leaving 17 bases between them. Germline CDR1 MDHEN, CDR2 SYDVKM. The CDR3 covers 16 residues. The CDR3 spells CASSLGGSRGTEKLFF. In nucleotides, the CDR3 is TGTGCCAGCAGTTTAGGGGGTAGTCGGGGGACTGAAAAACTGTTTTTT.

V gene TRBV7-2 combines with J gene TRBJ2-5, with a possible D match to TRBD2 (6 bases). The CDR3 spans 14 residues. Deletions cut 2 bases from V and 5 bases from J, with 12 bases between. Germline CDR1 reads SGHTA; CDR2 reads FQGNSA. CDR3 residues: CASSLSTSLETQYF. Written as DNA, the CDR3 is TGTGCCAGCAGCTTATCGACTAGTTTGGAGACCCAGTACTTC.

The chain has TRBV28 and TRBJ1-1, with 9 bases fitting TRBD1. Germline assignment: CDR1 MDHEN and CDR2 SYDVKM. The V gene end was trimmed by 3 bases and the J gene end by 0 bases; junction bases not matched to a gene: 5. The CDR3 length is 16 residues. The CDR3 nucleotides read TGTGCCAGCAGTTTTTGGGGACAGGGACTGAACACTGAAGCTTTCTTT. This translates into CASSFWGQGLNTEAFF. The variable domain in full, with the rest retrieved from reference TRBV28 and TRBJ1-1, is DVKVTQSSRYLVKRTGEKVFLECVQDMDHENMFWYRQDPGLGLRLIYFSYDVKMKEKGDIPEGYSVSREKKERFSLILESASTNQTSMYLCASSFWGQGLNTEAFFGQGTRLTVV.

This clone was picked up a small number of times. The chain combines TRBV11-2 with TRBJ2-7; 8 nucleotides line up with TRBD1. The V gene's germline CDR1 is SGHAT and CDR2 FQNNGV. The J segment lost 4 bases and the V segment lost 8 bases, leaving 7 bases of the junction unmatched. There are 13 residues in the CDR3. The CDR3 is CASGSDREYEQYF. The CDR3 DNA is TGTGCCAGCGGTTCGGACAGGGAGTACGAGCAGTACTTC. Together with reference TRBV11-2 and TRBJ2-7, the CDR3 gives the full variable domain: EAGVAQSPRYKIIEKRQSVAFWCNPISGHATLYWYQQILGQGPKLLIQFQNNGVVDDSQLPKDRFSAERLKGVDSTLKIQPAKLEDSAVYLCASGSDREYEQYFGPGTRLTVT.

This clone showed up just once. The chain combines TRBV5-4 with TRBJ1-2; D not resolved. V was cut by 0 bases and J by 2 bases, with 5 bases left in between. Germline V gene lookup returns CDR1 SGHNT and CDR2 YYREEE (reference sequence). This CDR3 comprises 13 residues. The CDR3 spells CASSLAGNYGYTF. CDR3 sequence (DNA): TGTGCCAGCAGCTTGGCGGGGAACTATGGCTACACCTTC. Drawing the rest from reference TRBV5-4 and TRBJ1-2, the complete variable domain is ETGVTQSPTHLIKTRGQQVTLRCSSQSGHNTVSWYQQALGQGPQFIFQYYREEENGRGNFPPRFSGLQFPNYSSELNVNALELDDSALYLCASSLAGNYGYTFGSGTRLTVV.

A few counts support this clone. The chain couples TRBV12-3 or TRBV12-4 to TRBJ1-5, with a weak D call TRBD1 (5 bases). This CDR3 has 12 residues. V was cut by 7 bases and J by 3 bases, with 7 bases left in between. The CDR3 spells CASKTVNQPQHF. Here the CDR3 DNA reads TGTGCCAGCAAGACAGTCAATCAGCCCCAGCATTTT.

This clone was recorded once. In DNA form, the CDR3 reads TGCAGCGTTGCCACAGGGGTAGTTGCGGACGAGCAGTACTTC. It encodes CSVATGVVADEQYF. The chain joins TRBV29-1 to TRBJ2-7; 7 positions match TRBD1. CDR1 and CDR2 (germline): SQVTM, ANQGSEA. V dropped 4 bases and J dropped 5; count of bases not matched to a gene: 11. This CDR3 is built from 14 residues.

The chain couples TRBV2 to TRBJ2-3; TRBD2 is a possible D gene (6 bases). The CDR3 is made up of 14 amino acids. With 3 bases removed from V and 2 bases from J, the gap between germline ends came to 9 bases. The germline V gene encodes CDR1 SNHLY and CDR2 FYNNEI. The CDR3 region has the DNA TGTGCCAGCAGTGAGGAGGGACTCACAGATACGCAGTATTTT. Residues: CASSEEGLTDTQYF.

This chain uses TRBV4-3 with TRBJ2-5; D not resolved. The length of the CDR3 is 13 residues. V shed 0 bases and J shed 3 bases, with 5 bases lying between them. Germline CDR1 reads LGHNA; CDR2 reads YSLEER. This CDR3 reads CASSQDRKETQYF. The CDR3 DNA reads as TGCGCCAGCAGCCAAGACAGAAAAGAGACCCAGTACTTC.

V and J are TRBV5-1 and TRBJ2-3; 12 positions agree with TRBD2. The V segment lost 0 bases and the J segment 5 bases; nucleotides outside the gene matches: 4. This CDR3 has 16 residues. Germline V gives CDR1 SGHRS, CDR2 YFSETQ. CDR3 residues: CASSLASGRERDTQYF. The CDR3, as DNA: TGCGCCAGCAGCTTGGCTAGCGGGAGGGAGAGAGATACGCAGTATTTT.

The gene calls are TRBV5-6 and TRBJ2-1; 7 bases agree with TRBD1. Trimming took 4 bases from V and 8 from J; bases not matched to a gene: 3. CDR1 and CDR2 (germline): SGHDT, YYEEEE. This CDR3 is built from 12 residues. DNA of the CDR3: TGTGCCAGCAGCCTACAGGGGTATGAGCAGTTCTTC. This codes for CASSLQGYEQFF.

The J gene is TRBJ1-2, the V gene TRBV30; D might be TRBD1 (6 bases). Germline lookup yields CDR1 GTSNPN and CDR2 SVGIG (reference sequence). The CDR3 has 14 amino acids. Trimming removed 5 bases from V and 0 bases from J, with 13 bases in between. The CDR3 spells CAWERGIANYGYTF. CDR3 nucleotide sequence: TGTGCCTGGGAAAGGGGGATCGCTAACTATGGCTACACCTTC.

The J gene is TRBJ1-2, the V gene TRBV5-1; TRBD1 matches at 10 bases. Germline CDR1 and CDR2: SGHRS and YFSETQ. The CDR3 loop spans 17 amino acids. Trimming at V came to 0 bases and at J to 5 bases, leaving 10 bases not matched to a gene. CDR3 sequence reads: CASSLEPPTGGNYGYTF. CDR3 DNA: TGCGCCAGCAGCTTGGAGCCTCCGACAGGGGGCAATTATGGCTACACCTTC.

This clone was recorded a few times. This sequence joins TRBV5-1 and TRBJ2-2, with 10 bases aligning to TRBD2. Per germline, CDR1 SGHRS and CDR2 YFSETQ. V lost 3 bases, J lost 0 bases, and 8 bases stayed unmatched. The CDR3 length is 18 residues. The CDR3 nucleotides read TGCGCCAGCAGCTCTTTCTCTAGCGGGAGAGCGAACACCGGGGAGCTGTTTTTT. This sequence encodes CASSSFSSGRANTGELFF.

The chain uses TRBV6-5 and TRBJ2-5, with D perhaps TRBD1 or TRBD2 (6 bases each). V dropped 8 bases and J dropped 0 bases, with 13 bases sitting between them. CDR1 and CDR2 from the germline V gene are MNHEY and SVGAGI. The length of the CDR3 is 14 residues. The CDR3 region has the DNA TGTGCCAGCCGCCGAGGGGGGTACCAAGAGACCCAGTACTTC. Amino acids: CASRRGGYQETQYF.

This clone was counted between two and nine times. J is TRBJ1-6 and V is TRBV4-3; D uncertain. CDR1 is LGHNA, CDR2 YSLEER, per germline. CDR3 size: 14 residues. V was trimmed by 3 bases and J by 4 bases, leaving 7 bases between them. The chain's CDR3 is CASSQGTYNSPLHF. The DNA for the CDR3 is TGCGCCAGCAGCCAGGGAACGTATAATTCACCCCTCCACTTT.

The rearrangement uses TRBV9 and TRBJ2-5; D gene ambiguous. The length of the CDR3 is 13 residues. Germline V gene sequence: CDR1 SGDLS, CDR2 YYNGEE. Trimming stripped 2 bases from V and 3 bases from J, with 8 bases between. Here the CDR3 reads CASSVSVEETQYF. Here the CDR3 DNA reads TGTGCCAGCAGCGTTTCGGTGGAAGAGACCCAGTACTTC.

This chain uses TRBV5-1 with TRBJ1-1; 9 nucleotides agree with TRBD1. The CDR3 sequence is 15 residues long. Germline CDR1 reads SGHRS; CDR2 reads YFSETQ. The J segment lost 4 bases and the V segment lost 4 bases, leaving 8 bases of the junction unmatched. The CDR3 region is CASSGIGQGSTEAFF. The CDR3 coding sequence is TGCGCCAGCAGCGGAATAGGACAGGGGAGCACTGAAGCTTTCTTT. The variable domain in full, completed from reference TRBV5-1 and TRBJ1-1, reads KAGVTQTPRYLIKTRGQQVTLSCSPISGHRSVSWYQQTPGQGLQFLFEYFSETQRNKGNFPGRFSGRQFSNSRSEMNVSTLELGDSALYLCASSGIGQGSTEAFFGQGTRLTVV.

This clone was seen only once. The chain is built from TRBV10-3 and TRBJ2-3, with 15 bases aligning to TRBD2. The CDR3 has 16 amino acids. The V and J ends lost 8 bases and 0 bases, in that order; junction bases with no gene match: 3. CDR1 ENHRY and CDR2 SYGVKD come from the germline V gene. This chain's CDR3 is CAIGLAGGPSTDTQYF. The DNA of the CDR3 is TGTGCCATCGGACTAGCGGGAGGGCCGAGCACAGATACGCAGTATTTT.

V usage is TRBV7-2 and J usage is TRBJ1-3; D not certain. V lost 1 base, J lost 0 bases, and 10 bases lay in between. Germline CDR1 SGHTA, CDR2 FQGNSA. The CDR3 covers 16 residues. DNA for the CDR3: TGTGCCAGCAGCTTAGACTCCGGTCGCTCTGGAAACACCATATATTTT. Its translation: CASSLDSGRSGNTIYF.

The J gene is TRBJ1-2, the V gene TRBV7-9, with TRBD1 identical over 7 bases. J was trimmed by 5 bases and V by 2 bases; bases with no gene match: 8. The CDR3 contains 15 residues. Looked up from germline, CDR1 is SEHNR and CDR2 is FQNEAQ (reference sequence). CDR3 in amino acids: CASSLTGQPMYGYTF. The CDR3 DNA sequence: TGTGCCAGCAGCTTAACGGGACAGCCCATGTATGGCTACACCTTC. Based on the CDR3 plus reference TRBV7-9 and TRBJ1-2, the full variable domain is DTGVSQNPRHKITKRGQNVTFRCDPISEHNRLYWYRQTLGQGPEFLTYFQNEAQLEKSRLLSDRFSAERPKGSFSTLEIQRTEQGDSAMYLCASSLTGQPMYGYTFGSGTRLTVV.

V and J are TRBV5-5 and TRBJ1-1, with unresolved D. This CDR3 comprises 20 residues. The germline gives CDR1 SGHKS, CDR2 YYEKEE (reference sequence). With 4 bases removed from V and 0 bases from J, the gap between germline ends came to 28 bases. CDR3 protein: CASSHLWERRVRNMNTEAFF. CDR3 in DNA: TGTGCCAGCAGCCACCTTTGGGAGAGGCGAGTGAGGAATATGAACACTGAAGCTTTCTTT.